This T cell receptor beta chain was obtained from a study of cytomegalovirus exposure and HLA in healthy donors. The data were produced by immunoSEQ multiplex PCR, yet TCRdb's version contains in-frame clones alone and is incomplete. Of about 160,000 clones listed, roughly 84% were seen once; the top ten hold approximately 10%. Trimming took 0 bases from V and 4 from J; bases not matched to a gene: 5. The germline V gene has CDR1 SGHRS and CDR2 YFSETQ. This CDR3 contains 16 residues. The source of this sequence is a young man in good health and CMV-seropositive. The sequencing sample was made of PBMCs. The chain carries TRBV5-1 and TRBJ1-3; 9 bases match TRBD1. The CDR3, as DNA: TGCGCCAGCAGCTTGGGGACAGGGGCTGAAGGAAACACCATATATTTT. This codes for CASSLGTGAEGNTIYF.